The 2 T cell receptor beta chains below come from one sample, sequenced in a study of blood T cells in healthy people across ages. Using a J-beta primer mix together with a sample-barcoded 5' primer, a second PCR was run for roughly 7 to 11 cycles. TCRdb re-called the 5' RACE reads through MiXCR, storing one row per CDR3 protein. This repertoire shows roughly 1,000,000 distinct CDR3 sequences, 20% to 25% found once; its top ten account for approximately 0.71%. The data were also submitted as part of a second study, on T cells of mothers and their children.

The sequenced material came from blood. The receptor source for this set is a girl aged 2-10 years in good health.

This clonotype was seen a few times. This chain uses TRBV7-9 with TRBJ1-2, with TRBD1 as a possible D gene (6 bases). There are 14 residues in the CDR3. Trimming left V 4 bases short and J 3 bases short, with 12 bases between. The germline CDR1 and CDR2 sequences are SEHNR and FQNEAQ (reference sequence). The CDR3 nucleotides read TGTGCCAGCAGCTCCTCTAAGGGGGACTATGGCTACACCTTC. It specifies CASSSSKGDYGYTF.

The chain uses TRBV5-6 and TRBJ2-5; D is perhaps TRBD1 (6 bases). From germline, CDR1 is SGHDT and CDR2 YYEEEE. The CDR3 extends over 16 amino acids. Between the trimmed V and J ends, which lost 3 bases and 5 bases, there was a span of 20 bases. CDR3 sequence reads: CASSYGGAGPTETQYF. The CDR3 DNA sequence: TGTGCCAGCAGCTATGGGGGCGCCGGGCCAACGGAGACCCAGTACTTC.